Listed below are T cell receptor beta chains from one sample, sequenced in a study of T-cell memory formation after mild COVID-19. MiXCR, applied by TCRdb to the 5' RACE reads, yields one record per CDR3 protein. Of 500,000 to 550,000 distinct CDR3 sequences detected, roughly 22% appear once; the ten largest clones hold under 15%. The material sequenced was PBMCs or a T cell subset sorted from them (not recorded which). Source of these receptors: an adult woman who had mild COVID-19 (a few samples of this study predate the infection). Cell type and time point are not known. Each CDR3 is given with its conserved first and last residue. The D gene is left open where the match is weak. Clone size, where shown, is once, few, many, or a class for clones that have expanded.

J: TRBJ2-3; V: TRBV13; size: few; D: NA; DNA: TGTGCCAGCAGCTCCTCGGGATGGCCGACCACAGATACGCAGTATTTT; CDR3: CASSSSGWPTTDTQYF
J: TRBJ2-7; V: TRBV6-2/TRBV6-3; size: few; D: TRBD2; DNA: TGTGCCAGCAGCGTACTAGCGGGGCTCTACGAGCAGTACTTC; CDR3: CASSVLAGLYEQYF
J: TRBJ2-7; V: TRBV20-1; size: NA; D: NA; DNA: TGCAGTGCTGAGGGGGCCTACGAGCAGTACTTC; CDR3: CSAEGAYEQYF
J: TRBJ2-5; V: TRBV6-5; size: NA; D: NA; DNA: TGTGCCAGCAGTTATGGCGGGGGCCGAGAGACCCAGTACTTC; CDR3: CASSYGGGRETQYF
J: TRBJ1-1; V: TRBV12-3/TRBV12-4; size: few; D: NA; DNA: TGTGCCAGCAGTTTAGAGACCTTGAACACTGAAGCTTTCTTT; CDR3: CASSLETLNTEAFF
J: TRBJ2-3; V: TRBV7-2; size: NA; D: NA; DNA: TGTGCCAGCAGCTCGGGACTGTACACAGATACGCAGTATTTT; CDR3: CASSSGLYTDTQYF
J: TRBJ2-1; V: TRBV20-1; size: few; D: NA; DNA: TGCAGTTACTTTCCAGGAGGTGAGCAGTTCTTC; CDR3: CSYFPGGEQFF
J: TRBJ2-2; V: TRBV12-3/TRBV12-4; size: NA; D: NA; DNA: TGTGCCAGCAGTTTATCCGGGGGCCGGGGGACCGGGGAGCTGTTTTTT; CDR3: CASSLSGGRGTGELFF
J: TRBJ2-7; V: TRBV4-1; size: few; D: NA; DNA: TGCGCCAGCAGCCAAGATTTAGGGGGTAGCTCCTACGAGCAGTACTTC; CDR3: CASSQDLGGSSYEQYF
J: TRBJ2-5; V: TRBV20-1; size: few; D: NA; DNA: TGCAGTGCTAGAGATCTGTCGGGGCTCCAAGAGACCCAGTACTTC; CDR3: CSARDLSGLQETQYF
J: TRBJ1-2; V: TRBV7-2; size: few; D: NA; DNA: TGTGCCAGCAGTATCATGGTTCAGGACACGGGCTACACCTTC; CDR3: CASSIMVQDTGYTF
J: TRBJ2-5; V: TRBV14; size: few; D: NA; DNA: TGTGCCAGCAGCCAAGGGACGGGGCTGATCCAAGAGACCCAGTACTTC; CDR3: CASSQGTGLIQETQYF
J: TRBJ2-3; V: TRBV27; size: few; D: NA; DNA: TGTGCCAGCAGTGGGGGGCTCCTCACAGATACGCAGTATTTT; CDR3: CASSGGLLTDTQYF
J: TRBJ1-2; V: TRBV18; size: NA; D: NA; DNA: TGTGCCAGCTCTCCCGGCAGGGGAGACTATGGCTACACCTTC; CDR3: CASSPGRGDYGYTF
J: TRBJ2-3; V: TRBV12-3/TRBV12-4; size: many; D: TRBD2; DNA: TGTGCCAGCAGTTTTCAGAGCGGGAGCGCAGATACGCAGTATTTT; CDR3: CASSFQSGSADTQYF
J: TRBJ2-1; V: TRBV12-3/TRBV12-4; size: few; D: TRBD2; DNA: TGTGCCAGCAGTCAAGGGGTGACTAGCGGGAGTTTTAATGAGCAGTTCTTC; CDR3: CASSQGVTSGSFNEQFF
J: TRBJ1-1; V: TRBV20-1; size: few; D: NA; DNA: TGCAGTGCTAAGGCAGAAGCTTTCTTT; CDR3: CSAKAEAFF
J: TRBJ1-1; V: TRBV21-1; size: few; D: NA; DNA: TGTGCCAGCAGCAGAAAGAACGTGCAGGATGAAGCTTTCTTT; CDR3: CASSRKNVQDEAFF
J: TRBJ1-2; V: TRBV20-1; size: NA; D: NA; DNA: TGCAGTGCTAGTTCCGGGGTTGCTGGCTACACCTTC; CDR3: CSASSGVAGYTF
J: TRBJ2-1; V: TRBV7-6; size: NA; D: TRBD1; DNA: TGTGCCAGCAGCGCGACCGGGACAGGGATTTCAGATGAGCAGTTCTTC; CDR3: CASSATGTGISDEQFF
J: TRBJ2-6; V: TRBV19; size: few; D: NA; DNA: TGTGCGAGCACGCCGTCCGCTTTGGGGGCCAACGTCCTGACTTTC; CDR3: CASTPSALGANVLTF
J: TRBJ2-6; V: TRBV5-1; size: NA; D: NA; DNA: TGCGCCAGCAGCGTTGGGCAGGTCATCTCTGGGGCCAACGTCCTGACTTTC; CDR3: CASSVGQVISGANVLTF
J: TRBJ2-7; V: TRBV20-1; size: few; D: NA; DNA: TGCAGTGCTAGAGCACACGGCTCCTACGAGCAGTACTTC; CDR3: CSARAHGSYEQYF
J: TRBJ2-1; V: TRBV6-6; size: few; D: TRBD1; DNA: TGTGCCAGCAGTTACTCCCTCGAGGACAGGGCAGGATACAATGAGCAGTTCTTC; CDR3: CASSYSLEDRAGYNEQFF
J: TRBJ2-3; V: TRBV27; size: few; D: NA; DNA: TGTGCCAGCAGTCGCGCGGTGGACAGTATAGGGTATTTT; CDR3: CASSRAVDSIGYF
J: TRBJ2-5; V: TRBV10-3; size: NA; D: TRBD1; DNA: TGTGCCATCAGTGGGGGACAGGACCAAGAGACCCAGTACTTC; CDR3: CAISGGQDQETQYF
J: TRBJ2-7; V: TRBV11-3; size: once; D: NA; DNA: TGTGCCAGCAGTCGTAGTGACGGGGCCTACGAGCAGTACTTC; CDR3: CASSRSDGAYEQYF
J: TRBJ2-3; V: TRBV28; size: few; D: TRBD1; DNA: TGTGCCAGCAGTCTACGAAGACTAGGCCCGGGACAGGGATCTACAGATACGCAGTATTTT; CDR3: CASSLRRLGPGQGSTDTQYF
J: TRBJ2-3; V: TRBV7-2; size: NA; D: NA; DNA: TGTGCCAGCAGCTTTCGTAGGGCAGATACGCAGTATTTT; CDR3: CASSFRRADTQYF
J: TRBJ2-1; V: TRBV20-1; size: NA; D: NA; DNA: TGCAGTGCTAGGGACACCTACAATGAGCAGTTCTTC; CDR3: CSARDTYNEQFF
J: TRBJ2-2; V: TRBV6-5; size: NA; D: NA; DNA: NA; CDR3: CASSYQTRQCWNRGAVFF
J: TRBJ1-1; V: TRBV12-3/TRBV12-4; size: NA; D: NA; DNA: TGTGCCAGCGGCCCCCGGGGGGACACTGAAGCTTTCTTT; CDR3: CASGPRGDTEAFF
J: TRBJ2-3; V: TRBV10-3; size: many; D: NA; DNA: TGTGCCATCAGTGAGCCGACTAGACGCACAGATACGCAGTATTTT; CDR3: CAISEPTRRTDTQYF
J: TRBJ1-4; V: TRBV7-9; size: few; D: TRBD1; DNA: TGTGCCAGCAGCTCAGGGGGCGGAGATGAAAAACTGTTTTTT; CDR3: CASSSGGGDEKLFF
J: TRBJ1-5; V: TRBV10-3; size: NA; D: TRBD1; DNA: TGTGCCACGGCAGGGGACAGGCGCAATCAGCCCCAGCATTTT; CDR3: CATAGDRRNQPQHF
J: TRBJ1-6; V: TRBV3-1; size: many; D: NA; DNA: TGTGCCAGCAGCCACGTCGGACTCAGTAATTCACCCCTCCACTTT; CDR3: CASSHVGLSNSPLHF
J: TRBJ2-5; V: TRBV9; size: few; D: NA; DNA: TGTGCCAGCAGCGTAGACGGGACCCAGTACTTC; CDR3: CASSVDGTQYF
J: TRBJ1-2; V: TRBV7-9; size: many; D: NA; DNA: TGTGCCAGCAGGGACGACGGGGGCTACACCTTC; CDR3: CASRDDGGYTF
J: TRBJ2-5; V: TRBV9; size: NA; D: NA; DNA: TGTGCCAGCAGCCCCTCTCAAGCGCCGGGTTTAGAGACCCAGTACTTC; CDR3: CASSPSQAPGLETQYF
J: TRBJ2-3; V: TRBV24-1; size: NA; D: TRBD1; DNA: TGTGCCACCAGTGATTTCGGGACAGGGCTTAGCACAGATACGCAGTATTTT; CDR3: CATSDFGTGLSTDTQYF
J: TRBJ1-1; V: TRBV7-3; size: NA; D: NA; DNA: TGTGCCAGCAGCTTCGACATCTACACTGAAGCTTTCTTT; CDR3: CASSFDIYTEAFF
J: TRBJ2-5; V: TRBV12-3/TRBV12-4; size: many; D: TRBD2; DNA: TGTGCCAGCAGCCTGGGACTAGCGGGAGTAGAGACCCAGTACTTC; CDR3: CASSLGLAGVETQYF
J: TRBJ1-2; V: TRBV19; size: few; D: NA; DNA: TGTGCCAGTAAGGAGGTGACCCGGGATGAAGGCTACACCTTC; CDR3: CASKEVTRDEGYTF